This T cell receptor beta chain originates from a study of T-cell reconstitution after alpha-beta-depleted transplantation in children (dated by TCRdb to between 2015 and 2016). Some background on the complete study: T-cell immune reconstitution after TCRalphabeta/CD19-depleted allogeneic hematopoietic cell transplantation in children was quantitatively tracked in the study by means of TCR repertoire profiling.

Library method: PCR. The data were produced on an Illumina HiSeq 2500. TCR library preparation used molecular barcoding, with unique molecular identifiers applied to normalize quantification of the TCRbeta repertoire. TCRdb reprocessed the public reads (quality trimming at Q25 with fastp, clone calling with MiXCR) and kept in-frame beta chains. CDR3 protein sequences are deduplicated, and each keeps its most common genes and DNA. The sample profile shows roughly 500,000 distinct CDR3 sequences; approximately 32% of them were found once. The leading ten clones occupy less than 2.5% of the sample. There are 13 amino acids in the CDR3, from cysteine to phenylalanine inclusive. The DNA shown is the 39-base CDR3, in frame from base 1. At the junction V is shortened by 6 bases and J by 5 bases, with 11 bases in between. The germline V gene supplies CDR1 ENHRY and CDR2 SYGVKD. This clonotype was observed a handful of times. The clone's antigen remains unknown. The sample holds no much larger clone one base away, and base qualities are not on file.

Sequencing used PBMCs from the stem cell graft donor, obtained from the stem cell graft. The V and J segments used are TRBV10-3 and TRBJ2-1; D gene: possibly TRBD2, on 5 matching bases. The receptor's source is a human donor who donated a stem cell graft to a child with aplastic anemia. This receptor has the CDR3 CAISEGQDNEQFF. At the DNA level, the sequence is TGTGCCATCAGCGAGGGCCAGGACAATGAGCAGTTCTTC.